This T cell receptor (beta chain) was sequenced during a study of CD8 T cells in cerebrospinal fluid in Alzheimer's disease. CSF cells were profiled by 10X single-cell V(D)J and 5' expression. TCRdb reprocessed the 10x single-cell sequencing reads and reports one entry per CDR3 protein, with no DNA. The sample holds some 980 distinct CDR3 sequences. Findings and caveats of the study: EBV-specific clones showed no enrichment in Alzheimer's patients and were not the top expanded clones. Healthy subjects less often had a clone of at least 3% than Alzheimer's patients. Patients with mild cognitive impairment or Alzheimer's disease had a larger top CSF clone percentage than controls.

According to its frequency, this clonotype is large (0.1 to 1%). Antigen: not known. The sequence came from a human donor with mild cognitive impairment. The material sequenced was cerebrospinal fluid.

The chain's CDR3 is CASSGTENQPQHF. This chain links TRBV7-8 with TRBJ1-5. Germline V gene sequence: CDR1 SGHVS, CDR2 FQNEAQ. This CDR3 region has 13 residues.